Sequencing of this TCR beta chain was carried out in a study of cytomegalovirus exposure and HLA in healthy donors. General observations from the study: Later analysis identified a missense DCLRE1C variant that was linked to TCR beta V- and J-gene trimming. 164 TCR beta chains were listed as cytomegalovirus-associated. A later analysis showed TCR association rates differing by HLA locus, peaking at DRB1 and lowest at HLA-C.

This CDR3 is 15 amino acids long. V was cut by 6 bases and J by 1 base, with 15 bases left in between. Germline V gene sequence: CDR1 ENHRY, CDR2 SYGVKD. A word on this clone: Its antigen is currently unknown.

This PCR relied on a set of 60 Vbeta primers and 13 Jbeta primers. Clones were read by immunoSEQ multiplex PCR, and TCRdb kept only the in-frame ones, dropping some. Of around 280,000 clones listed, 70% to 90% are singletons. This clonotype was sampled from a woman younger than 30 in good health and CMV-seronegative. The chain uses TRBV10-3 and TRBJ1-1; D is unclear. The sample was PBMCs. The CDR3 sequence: CAIRPGAGKNTEAFF. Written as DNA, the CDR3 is TGTGCCATCAGGCCCGGTGCGGGGAAGAACACTGAAGCTTTCTTT.